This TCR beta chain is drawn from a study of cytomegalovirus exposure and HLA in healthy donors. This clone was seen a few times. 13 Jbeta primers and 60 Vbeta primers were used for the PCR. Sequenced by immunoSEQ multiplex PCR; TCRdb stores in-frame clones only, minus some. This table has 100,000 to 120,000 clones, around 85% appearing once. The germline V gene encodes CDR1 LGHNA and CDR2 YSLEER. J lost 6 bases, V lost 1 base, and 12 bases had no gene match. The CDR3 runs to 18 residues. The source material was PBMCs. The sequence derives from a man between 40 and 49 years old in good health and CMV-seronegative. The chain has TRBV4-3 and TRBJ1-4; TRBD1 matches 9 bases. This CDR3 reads CASSQGVRGRQGDEKLFF. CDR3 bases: TGCGCCAGCAGCCAAGGGGTTAGGGGAAGACAGGGGGATGAAAAACTGTTTTTT.